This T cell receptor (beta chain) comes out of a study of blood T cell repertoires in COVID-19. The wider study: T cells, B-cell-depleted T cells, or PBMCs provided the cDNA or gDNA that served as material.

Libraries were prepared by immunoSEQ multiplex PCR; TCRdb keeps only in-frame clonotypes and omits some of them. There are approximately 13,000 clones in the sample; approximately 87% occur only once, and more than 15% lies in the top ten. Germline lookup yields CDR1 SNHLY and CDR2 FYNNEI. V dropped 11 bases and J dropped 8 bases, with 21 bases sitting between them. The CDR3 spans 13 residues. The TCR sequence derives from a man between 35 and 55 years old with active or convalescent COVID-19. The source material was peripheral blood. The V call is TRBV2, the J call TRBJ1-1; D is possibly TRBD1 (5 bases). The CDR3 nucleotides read TGTGCCGGACAAGAGGCGTTGTATAGAGAAGCTTTCTTT. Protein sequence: CAGQEALYREAFF.